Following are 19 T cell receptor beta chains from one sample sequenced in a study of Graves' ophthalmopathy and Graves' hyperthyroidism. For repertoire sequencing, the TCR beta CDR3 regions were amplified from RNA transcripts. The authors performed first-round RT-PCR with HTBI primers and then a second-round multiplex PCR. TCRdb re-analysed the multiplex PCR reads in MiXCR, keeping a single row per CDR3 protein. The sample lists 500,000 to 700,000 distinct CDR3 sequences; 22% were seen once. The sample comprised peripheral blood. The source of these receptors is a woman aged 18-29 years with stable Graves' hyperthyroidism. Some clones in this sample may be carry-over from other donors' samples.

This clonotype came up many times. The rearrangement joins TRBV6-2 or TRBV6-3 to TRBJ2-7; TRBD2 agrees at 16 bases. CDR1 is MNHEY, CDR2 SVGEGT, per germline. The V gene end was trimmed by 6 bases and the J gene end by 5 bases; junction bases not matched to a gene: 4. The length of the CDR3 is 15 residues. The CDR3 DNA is TGTGCCAGCAGGGGACTAGCGGGAGGGCCCGACGAGCAGTACTTC. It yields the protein CASRGLAGGPDEQYF.

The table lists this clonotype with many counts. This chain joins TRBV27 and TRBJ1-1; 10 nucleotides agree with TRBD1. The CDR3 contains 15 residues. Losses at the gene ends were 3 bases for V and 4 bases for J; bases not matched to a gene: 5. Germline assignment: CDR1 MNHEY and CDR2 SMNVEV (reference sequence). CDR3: CASSLWGTGATEAFF. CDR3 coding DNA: TGTGCCAGCAGTTTGTGGGGGACAGGGGCCACTGAAGCTTTCTTT.

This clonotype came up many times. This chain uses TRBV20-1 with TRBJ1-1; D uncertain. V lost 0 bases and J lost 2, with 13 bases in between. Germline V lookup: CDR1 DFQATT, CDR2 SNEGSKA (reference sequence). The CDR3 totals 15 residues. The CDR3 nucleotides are TGCAGTGCTAGAGATATATCTAGAGCTAACACTGAAGCTTTCTTT. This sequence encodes CSARDISRANTEAFF.

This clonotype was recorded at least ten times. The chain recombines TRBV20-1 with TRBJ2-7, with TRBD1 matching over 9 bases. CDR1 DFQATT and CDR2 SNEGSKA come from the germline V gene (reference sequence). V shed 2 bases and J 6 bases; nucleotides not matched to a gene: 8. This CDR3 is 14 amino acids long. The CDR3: CSARSLQGASEQYF. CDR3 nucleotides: TGCAGTGCTAGAAGCCTACAGGGGGCCTCCGAGCAGTACTTC.

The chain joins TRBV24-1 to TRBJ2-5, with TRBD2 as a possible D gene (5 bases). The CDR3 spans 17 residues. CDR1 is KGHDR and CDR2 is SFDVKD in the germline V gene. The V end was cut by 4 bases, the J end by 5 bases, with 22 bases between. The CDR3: CATSEPLGRKSKETQYF. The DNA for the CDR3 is TGTGCCACCAGTGAACCCTTGGGGAGAAAGTCCAAGGAGACCCAGTACTTC.

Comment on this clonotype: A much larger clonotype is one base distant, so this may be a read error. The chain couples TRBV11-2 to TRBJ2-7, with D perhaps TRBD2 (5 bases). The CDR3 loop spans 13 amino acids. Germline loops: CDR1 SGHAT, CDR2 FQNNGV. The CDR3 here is CASGFPAGYEQYF. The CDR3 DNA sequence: TGTGCCAGCGGCTTTCCTGCGGGCTACGAGCAGTACTTC.

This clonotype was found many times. DNA of the CDR3: TGTGCCAGCAGACGGACAGGGGAGGATGGCTACACCTTC. As protein: CASRRTGEDGYTF. V is TRBV6-1 and J is TRBJ1-2; 9 nucleotides agree with TRBD1. The CDR3 is made up of 13 amino acids. The V gene's germline CDR1 is MNHNS and CDR2 SASEGT. The ends lost 6 bases at V and 6 bases at J; junction bases unmatched: 5.

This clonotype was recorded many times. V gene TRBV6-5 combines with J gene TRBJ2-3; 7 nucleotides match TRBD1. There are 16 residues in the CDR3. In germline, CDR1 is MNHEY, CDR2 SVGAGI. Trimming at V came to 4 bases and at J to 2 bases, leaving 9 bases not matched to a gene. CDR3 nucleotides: TGTGCCAGCAGTTCCCCCGGGACAGACCTCACAGATACGCAGTATTTT. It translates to CASSSPGTDLTDTQYF.

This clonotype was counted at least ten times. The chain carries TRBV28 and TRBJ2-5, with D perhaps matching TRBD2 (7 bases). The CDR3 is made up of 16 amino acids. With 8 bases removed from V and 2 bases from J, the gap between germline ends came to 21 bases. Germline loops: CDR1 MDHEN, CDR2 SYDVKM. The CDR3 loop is CASGSAGARRQETQYF. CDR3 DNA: TGTGCCAGCGGCTCCGCGGGGGCGCGACGGCAAGAGACCCAGTACTTC.

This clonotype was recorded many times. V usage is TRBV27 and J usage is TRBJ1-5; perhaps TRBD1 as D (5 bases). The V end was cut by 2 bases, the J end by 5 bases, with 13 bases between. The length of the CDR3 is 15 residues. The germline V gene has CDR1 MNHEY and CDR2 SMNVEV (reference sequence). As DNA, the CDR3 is TGTGCCAGCAGTTTACAGGACGGGACCGATCAGCCCCAGCATTTT. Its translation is CASSLQDGTDQPQHF.

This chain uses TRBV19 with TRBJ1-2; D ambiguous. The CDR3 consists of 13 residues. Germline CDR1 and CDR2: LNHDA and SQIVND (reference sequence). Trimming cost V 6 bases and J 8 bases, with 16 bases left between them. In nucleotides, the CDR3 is TGTGCCAGTAGCCCCCGGACGGCGGGCGGCTACACCTTC. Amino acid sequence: CASSPRTAGGYTF.

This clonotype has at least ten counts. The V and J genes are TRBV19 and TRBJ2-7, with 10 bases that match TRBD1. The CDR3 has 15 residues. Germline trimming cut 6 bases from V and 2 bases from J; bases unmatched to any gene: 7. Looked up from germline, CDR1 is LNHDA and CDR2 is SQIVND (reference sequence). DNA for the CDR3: TGTGCCAGTAGGACCGGACAGGGGGTAACCTACGAGCAGTACTTC. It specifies CASRTGQGVTYEQYF.

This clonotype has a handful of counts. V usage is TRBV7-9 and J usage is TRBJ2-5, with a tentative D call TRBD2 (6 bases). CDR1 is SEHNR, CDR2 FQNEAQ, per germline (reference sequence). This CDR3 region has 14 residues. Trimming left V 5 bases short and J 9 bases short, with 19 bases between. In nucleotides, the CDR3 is TGTGCCAGCAGCAATCAGGTCCTCGGGGAGGCCCAGTACTTC. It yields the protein CASSNQVLGEAQYF.

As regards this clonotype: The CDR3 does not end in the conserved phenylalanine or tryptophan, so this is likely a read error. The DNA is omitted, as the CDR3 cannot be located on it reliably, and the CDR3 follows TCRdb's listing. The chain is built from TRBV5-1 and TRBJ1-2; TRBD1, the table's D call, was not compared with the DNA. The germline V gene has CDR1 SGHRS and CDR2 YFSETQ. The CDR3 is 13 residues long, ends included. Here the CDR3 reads CASSLGTGKGYTV.

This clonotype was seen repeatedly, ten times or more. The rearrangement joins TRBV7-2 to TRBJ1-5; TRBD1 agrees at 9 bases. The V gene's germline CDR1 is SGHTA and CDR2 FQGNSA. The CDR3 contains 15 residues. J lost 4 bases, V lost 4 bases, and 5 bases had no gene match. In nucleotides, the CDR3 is TGTGCCAGCAGCTCCGGGACAGGGTTTAATCAGCCCCAGCATTTT. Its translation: CASSSGTGFNQPQHF.

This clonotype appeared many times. CDR3 bases: TGTGCCAGCAAGGAGGGGGGGGCCGAGCAGTACTTC. Residues: CASKEGGAEQYF. The chain has TRBV25-1 and TRBJ2-7; maybe TRBD2 (7 bases). Looked up from germline, CDR1 is MGHDK and CDR2 is SYGVNS. Deletions cut 7 bases from V and 6 bases from J, with 13 bases between. The CDR3 sequence is 12 residues long.

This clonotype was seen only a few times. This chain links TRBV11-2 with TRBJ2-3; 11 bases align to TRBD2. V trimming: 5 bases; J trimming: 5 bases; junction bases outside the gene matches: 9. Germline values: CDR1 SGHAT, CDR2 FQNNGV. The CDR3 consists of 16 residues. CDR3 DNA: TGTGCCAGCAGCCGTGGCCTAGCGGGAGGTGGAGATACGCAGTATTTT. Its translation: CASSRGLAGGGDTQYF.

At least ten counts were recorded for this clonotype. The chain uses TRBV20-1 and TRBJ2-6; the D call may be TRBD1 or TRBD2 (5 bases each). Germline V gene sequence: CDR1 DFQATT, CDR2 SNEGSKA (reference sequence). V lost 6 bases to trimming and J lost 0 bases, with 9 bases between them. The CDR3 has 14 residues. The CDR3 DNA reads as TGCAGTGCCCCCGGGACCTCTGGGGCCAACGTCCTGACTTTC. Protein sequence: CSAPGTSGANVLTF.

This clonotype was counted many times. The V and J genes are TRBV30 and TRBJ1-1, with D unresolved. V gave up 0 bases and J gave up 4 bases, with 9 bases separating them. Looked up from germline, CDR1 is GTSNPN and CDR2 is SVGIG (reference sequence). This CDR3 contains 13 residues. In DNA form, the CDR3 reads TGTGCCTGGAGTGTAGACGTCGGCACTGAAGCTTTCTTT. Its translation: CAWSVDVGTEAFF. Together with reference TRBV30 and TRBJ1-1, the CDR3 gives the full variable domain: SQTIHQWPATLVQPVGSPLSLECTVEGTSNPNLYWYRQAAGRGLQLLFYSVGIGQISSEVPQNLSASRPQDRQFILSSKKLLLSDSGFYLCAWSVDVGTEAFFGQGTRLTVV.